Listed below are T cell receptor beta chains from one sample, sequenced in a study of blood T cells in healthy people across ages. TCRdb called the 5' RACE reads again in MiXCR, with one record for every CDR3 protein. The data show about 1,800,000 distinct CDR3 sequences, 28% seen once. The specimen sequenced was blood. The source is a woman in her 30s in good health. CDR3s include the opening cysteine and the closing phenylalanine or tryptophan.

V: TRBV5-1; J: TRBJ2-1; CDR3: CASSSDSSSYNEQFF
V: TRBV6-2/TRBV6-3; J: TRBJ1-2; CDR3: CASSDSYGYTF
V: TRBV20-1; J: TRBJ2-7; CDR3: CSATGGGSVNEQYF
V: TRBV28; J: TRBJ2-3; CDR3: CASSASSGGVPRGDTQYF
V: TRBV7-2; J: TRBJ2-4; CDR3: CASRPGGTDIQYF
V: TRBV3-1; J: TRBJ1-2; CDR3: CASSLQGEAGYTF
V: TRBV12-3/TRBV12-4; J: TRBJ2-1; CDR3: CASSSRRGTSGRLYNEQFF
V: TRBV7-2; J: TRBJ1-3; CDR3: CASSLEPVNTIYF
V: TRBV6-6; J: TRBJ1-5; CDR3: CASRATGGGHQPQHF
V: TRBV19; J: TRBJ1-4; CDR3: CASSLQDGTLLQLFF
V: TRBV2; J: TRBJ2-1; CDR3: CASTPREGGEQFF
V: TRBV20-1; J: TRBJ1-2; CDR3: CSARDGSGIHGYTF
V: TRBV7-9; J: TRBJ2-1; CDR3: CASSYLGQGDNEQFF
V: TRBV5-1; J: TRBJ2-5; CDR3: CASSLAKGAGETQYF
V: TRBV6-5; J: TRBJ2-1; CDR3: CASRLRGAYNEQFF
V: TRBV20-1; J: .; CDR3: CSASPLGAGDCEQYF
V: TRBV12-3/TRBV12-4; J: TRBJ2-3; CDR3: CASSLGGESSPYF
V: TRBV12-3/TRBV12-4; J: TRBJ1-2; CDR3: CASSRLGRACGYTF
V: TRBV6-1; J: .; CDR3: CASSEAGDDEQYF
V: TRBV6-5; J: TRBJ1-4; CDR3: CASTSPGANEKLFF
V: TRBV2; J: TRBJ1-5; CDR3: CASNRTGQGSNQPQHF
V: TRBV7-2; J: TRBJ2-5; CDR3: CASSLESLGETQYF
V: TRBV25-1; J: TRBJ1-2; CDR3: CASSDSHFGQYYGYTF
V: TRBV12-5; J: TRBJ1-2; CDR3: CASGLVRPGQNYGYTF
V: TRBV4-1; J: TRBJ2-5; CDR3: CASSQGPRVVNGETQYF
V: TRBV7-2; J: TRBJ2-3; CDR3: CASSPSRSTDTQYF
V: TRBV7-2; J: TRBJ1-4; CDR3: CASSFSRVENHNEKLFF
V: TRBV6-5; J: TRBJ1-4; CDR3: CASSYSKGREKLFF
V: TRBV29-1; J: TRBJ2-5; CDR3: CSVEIAGGLGETQYF
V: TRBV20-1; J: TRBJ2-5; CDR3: CSARQGGEETQYF
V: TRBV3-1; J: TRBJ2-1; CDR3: CASSQFWVEQFF
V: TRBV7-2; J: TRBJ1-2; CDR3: CASSLSIGAVGGYTF
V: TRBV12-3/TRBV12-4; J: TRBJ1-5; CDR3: CASSLPSSFSNQPQHF
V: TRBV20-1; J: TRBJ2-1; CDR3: CSAILTESNEQFF
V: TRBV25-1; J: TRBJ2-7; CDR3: CASSEGSIVYEQYF
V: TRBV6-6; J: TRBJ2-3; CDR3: CAGSYRYPGQGTDTQYF
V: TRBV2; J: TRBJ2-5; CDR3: CASKPTGAQETQYF
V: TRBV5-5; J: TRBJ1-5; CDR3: CASGTGTGVYQPQHF
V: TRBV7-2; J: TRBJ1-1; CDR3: CASSLESRTANTEAFF
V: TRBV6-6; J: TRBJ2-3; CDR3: CASSYGNTQYF
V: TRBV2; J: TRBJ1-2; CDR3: CASLTGEMGGYTF
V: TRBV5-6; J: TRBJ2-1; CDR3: CASSLRRPTYNEQFF
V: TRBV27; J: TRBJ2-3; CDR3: CASSYLAGGRPRGQYF
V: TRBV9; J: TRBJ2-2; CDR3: CASSVWQGRTGELFF
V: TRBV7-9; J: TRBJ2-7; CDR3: CASSLEQVVDEQYF
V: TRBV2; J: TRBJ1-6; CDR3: CAIQMEGNSPLHF
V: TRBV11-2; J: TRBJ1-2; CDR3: CASSREGAQGYTF
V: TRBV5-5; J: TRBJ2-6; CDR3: CASSLGLSGSNVLTF
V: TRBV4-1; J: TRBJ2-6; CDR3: CASSQTPVRDSGANVLTF
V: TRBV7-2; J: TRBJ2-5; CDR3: CASSPPERQETQYF
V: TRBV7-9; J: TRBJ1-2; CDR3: CALRVLRVNYGYTF
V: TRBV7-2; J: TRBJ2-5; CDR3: CASSLAKTATETQYF
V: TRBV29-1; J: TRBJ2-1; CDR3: CSVVSSSYNEQFF